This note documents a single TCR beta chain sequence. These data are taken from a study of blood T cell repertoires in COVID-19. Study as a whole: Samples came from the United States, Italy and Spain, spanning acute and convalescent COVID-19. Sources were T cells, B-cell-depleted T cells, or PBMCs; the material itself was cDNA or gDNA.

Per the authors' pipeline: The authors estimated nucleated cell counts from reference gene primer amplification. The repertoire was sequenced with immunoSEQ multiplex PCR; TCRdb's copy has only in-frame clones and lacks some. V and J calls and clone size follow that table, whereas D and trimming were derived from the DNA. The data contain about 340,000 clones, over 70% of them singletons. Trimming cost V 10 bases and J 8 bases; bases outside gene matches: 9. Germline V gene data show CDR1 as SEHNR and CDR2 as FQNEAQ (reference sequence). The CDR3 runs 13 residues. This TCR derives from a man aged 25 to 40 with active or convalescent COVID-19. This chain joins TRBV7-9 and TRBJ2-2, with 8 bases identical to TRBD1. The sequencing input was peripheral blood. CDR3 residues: CAIGQGPRGELFF. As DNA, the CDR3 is TGTGCCATCGGACAGGGTCCGAGAGGGGAGCTGTTTTTT.